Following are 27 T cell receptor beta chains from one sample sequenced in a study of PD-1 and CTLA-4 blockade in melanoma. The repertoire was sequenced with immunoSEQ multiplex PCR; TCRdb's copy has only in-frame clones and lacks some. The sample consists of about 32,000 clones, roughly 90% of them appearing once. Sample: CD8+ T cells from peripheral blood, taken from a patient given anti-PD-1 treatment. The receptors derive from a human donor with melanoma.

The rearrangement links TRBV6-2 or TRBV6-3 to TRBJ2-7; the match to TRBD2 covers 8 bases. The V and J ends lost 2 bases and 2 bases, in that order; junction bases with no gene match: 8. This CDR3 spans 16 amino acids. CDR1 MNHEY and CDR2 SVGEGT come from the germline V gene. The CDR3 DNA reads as TGTGCCAGCAGTTACACGGAGGCGGGGGGACCCTACGAGCAGTACTTC. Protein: CASSYTEAGGPYEQYF.

CDR3 sequence (DNA): TGTGCCAGCAGCCGGCCAACCCAAGGACAGGCAAACACTGAAGCTTTCTTT. This translates into CASSRPTQGQANTEAFF. This rearrangement joins TRBV7-9 to TRBJ1-1; 7 bases align to TRBD1. The CDR3 runs 17 residues. After removal of 5 bases from V and 2 bases from J, the junction contained 14 bases not matched to a gene. The germline V gene encodes CDR1 SEHNR and CDR2 FQNEAQ (reference sequence).

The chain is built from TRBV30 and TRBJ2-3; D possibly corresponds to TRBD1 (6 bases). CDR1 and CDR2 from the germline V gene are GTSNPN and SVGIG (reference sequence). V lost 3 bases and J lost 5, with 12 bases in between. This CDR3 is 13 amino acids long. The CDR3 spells CAWSLGRGDTQYF. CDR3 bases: TGTGCCTGGAGCCTCGGCAGGGGAGATACGCAGTATTTT. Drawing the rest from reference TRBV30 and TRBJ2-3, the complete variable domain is SQTIHQWPATLVQPVGSPLSLECTVEGTSNPNLYWYRQAAGRGLQLLFYSVGIGQISSEVPQNLSASRPQDRQFILSSKKLLLSDSGFYLCAWSLGRGDTQYFGPGTRLTVL.

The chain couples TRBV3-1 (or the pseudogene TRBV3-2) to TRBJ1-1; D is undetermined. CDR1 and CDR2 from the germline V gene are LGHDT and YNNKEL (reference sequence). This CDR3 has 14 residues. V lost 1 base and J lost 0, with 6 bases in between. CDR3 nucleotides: TGTGCCAGCAGCCAAGTAGGATTGAACACTGAAGCTTTCTTT. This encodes CASSQVGLNTEAFF.

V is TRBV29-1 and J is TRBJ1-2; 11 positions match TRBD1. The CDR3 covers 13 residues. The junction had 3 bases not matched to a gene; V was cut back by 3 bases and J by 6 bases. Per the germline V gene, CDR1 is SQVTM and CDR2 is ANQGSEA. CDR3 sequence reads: CSVEEDRGHGYTF. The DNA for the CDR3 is TGCAGCGTTGAGGAGGACAGGGGGCATGGCTACACCTTC.

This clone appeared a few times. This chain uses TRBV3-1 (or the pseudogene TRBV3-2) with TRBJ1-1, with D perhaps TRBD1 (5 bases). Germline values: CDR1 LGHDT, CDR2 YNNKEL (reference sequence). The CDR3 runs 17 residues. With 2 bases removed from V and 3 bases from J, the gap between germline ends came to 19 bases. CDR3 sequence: CASSQLVGTPADTEAFF. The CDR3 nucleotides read TGTGCCAGCAGCCAATTAGTAGGGACCCCGGCGGACACTGAAGCTTTCTTT.

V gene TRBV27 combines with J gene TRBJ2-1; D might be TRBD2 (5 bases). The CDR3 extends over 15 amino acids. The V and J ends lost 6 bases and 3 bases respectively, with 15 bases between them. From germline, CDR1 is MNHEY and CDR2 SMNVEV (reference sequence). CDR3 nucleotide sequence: TGTGCCAGCAGCAGTGTCGGCGGGTACTACAATGAGCAGTTCTTC. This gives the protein CASSSVGGYYNEQFF.

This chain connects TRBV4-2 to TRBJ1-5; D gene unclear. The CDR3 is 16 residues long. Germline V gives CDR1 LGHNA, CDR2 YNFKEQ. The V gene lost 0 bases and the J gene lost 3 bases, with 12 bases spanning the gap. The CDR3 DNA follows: TGTGCCAGCAGCCAAGACGATTGGCAGATCAATCAGCCCCAGCATTTT. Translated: CASSQDDWQINQPQHF.

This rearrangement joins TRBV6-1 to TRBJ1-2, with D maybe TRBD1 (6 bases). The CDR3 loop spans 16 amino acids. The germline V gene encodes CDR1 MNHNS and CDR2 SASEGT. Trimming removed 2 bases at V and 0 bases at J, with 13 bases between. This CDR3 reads CASSEFTGPSNYGYTF. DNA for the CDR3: TGTGCCAGCAGTGAATTTACAGGGCCCTCTAACTATGGCTACACCTTC.

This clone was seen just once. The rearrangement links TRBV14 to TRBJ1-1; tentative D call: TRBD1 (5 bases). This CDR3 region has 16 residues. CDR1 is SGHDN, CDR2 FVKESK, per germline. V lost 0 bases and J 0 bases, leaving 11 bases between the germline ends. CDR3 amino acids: CASSQDTGRMNTEAFF. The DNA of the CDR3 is TGTGCCAGCAGCCAAGATACAGGCAGAATGAACACTGAAGCTTTCTTT.

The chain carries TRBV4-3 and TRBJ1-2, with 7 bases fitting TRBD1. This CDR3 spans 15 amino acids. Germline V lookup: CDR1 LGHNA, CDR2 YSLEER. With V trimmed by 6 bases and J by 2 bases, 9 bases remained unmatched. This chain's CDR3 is CASRPRDSPNYGYTF. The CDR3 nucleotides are TGCGCCAGCAGGCCACGGGACAGCCCGAACTATGGCTACACCTTC.

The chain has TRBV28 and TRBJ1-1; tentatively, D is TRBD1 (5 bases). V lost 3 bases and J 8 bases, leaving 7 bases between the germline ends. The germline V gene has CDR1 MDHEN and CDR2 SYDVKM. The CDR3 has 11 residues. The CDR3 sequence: CASSFGQEAFF. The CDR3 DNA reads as TGTGCCAGCAGTTTCGGACAAGAAGCTTTCTTT.

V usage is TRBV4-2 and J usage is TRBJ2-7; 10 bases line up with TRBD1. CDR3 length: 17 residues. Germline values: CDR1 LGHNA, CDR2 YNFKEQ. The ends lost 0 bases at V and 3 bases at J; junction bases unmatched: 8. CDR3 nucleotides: TGTGCCAGCAGCCAAGAGGCCGGGACAGGGGCTCTCTACGAGCAGTACTTC. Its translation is CASSQEAGTGALYEQYF.

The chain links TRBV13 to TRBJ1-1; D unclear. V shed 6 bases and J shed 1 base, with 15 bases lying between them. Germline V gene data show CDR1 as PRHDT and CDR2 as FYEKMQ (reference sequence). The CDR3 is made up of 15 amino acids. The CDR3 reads CASRPGLLGNTEAFF. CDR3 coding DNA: TGTGCCAGCAGACCCGGGCTTCTAGGGAACACTGAAGCTTTCTTT.

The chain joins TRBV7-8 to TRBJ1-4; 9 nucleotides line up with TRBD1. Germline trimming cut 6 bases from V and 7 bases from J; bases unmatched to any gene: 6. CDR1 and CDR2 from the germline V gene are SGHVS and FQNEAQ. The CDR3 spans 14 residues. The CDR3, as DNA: TGTGCCAGCAGAACCGGGACAGGGTCTGAAAAACTGTTTTTT. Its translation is CASRTGTGSEKLFF.

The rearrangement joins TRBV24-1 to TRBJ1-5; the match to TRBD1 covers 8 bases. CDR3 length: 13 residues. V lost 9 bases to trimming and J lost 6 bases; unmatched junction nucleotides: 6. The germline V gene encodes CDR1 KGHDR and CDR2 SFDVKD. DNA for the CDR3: TGTGCCACCTCTAGGACAGGGCTTCAGCCCCAGCATTTT. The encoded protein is CATSRTGLQPQHF.

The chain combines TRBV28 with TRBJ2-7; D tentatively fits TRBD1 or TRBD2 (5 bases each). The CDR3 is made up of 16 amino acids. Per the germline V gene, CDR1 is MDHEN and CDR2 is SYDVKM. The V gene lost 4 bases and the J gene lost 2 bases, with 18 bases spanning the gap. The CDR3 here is CASSSTSGPGAYEQYF. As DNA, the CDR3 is TGTGCCAGCAGTTCTACCTCGGGGCCCGGGGCCTACGAGCAGTACTTC.

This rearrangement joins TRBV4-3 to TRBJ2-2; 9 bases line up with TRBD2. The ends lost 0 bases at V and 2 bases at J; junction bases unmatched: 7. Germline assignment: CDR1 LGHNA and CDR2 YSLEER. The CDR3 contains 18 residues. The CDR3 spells CASSQEGLAGINTGELFF. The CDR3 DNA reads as TGCGCCAGCAGCCAAGAGGGGCTAGCGGGAATCAACACCGGGGAGCTGTTTTTT.

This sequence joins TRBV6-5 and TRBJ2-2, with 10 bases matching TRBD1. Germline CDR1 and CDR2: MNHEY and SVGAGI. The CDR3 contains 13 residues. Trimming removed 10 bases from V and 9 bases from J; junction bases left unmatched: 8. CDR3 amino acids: CATRQGADWELFF. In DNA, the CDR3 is TGTGCCACCCGACAGGGGGCTGACTGGGAGCTGTTTTTT.

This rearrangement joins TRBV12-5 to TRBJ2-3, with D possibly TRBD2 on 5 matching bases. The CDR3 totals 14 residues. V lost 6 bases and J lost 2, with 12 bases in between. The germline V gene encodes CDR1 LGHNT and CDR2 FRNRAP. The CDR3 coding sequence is TGTGCTAGTGGCTTGACCGGGAACACAGATACGCAGTATTTT. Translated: CASGLTGNTDTQYF.

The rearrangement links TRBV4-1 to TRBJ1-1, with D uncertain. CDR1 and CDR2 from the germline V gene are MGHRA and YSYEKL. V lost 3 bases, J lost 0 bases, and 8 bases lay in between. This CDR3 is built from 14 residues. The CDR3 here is CASSQGGMNTEAFF. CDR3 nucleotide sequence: TGCGCCAGCAGCCAGGGCGGGATGAACACTGAAGCTTTCTTT.

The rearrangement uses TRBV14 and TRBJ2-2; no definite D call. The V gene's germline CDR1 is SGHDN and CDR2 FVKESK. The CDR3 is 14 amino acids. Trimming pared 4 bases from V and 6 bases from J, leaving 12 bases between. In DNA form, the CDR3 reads TGTGCCAGCAGCCCCCTGCTGGGCGCCGGGGAGCTGTTTTTT. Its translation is CASSPLLGAGELFF.

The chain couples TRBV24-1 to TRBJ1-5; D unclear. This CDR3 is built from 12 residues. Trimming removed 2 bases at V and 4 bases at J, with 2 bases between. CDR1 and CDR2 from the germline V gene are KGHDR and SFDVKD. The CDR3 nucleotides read TGTGCCACCAGTGATTCGAATCAGCCCCAGCATTTT. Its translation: CATSDSNQPQHF.

CDR3 sequence reads: CASSRPTGPDLYYEQYF. In DNA, the CDR3 is TGTGCCAGCAGCCGCCCCACAGGTCCCGATTTATACTACGAGCAGTACTTC. The J gene is TRBJ2-7, the V gene TRBV6-4; D possibly corresponds to TRBD1 (5 bases). The germline V gene has CDR1 MRHNA and CDR2 SNTAGT. Trimming shortened V by 6 bases and J by 3 bases, and 24 bases separated the two germline ends. The CDR3 covers 17 residues.

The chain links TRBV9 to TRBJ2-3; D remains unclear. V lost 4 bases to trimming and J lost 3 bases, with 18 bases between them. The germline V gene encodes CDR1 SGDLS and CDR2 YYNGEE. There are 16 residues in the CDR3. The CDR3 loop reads CASSKDTFQGTDTQYF. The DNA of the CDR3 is TGTGCCAGCAGCAAGGATACGTTCCAAGGGACAGATACGCAGTATTTT.

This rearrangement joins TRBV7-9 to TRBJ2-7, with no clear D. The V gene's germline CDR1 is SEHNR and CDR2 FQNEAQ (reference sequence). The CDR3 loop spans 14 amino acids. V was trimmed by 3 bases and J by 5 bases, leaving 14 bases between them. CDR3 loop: CASSLSGPQDEQYF. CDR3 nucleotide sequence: TGTGCCAGCAGCTTGTCGGGCCCTCAGGACGAGCAGTACTTC.

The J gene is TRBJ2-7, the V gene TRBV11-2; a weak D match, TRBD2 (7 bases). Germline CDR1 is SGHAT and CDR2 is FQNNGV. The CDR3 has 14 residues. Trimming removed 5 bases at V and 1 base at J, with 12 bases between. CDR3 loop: CASSPRGQSYEQYF. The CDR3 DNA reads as TGTGCCAGCAGCCCGCGGGGGCAGTCCTACGAGCAGTACTTC.